The rows below give T cell receptor beta chains drawn from one sample of a study of siplizumab effects on memory and regulatory T cells. Data came from immunoSEQ multiplex PCR; TCRdb stores just in-frame clones and leaves some out. The table records tens of thousands of clones, around 96% of them present only once. Material: naive CD8+ T cells sorted from blood. The receptors were gathered from a human donor in good health. CDR3s include the opening cysteine and the closing phenylalanine or tryptophan. The order of the fields is CDR3 protein, J gene, V gene.

cdr3_aa: CASSLGALYEQYF
j_call: .
v_call: TRBV6-5

cdr3_aa: CASSHRDRVNTEAFF
j_call: TRBJ1-1
v_call: TRBV7-9

cdr3_aa: CASSLQDGTDTQYF
j_call: TRBJ2-3
v_call: TRBV5-6

cdr3_aa: CASKQLAGVPDTQYF
j_call: TRBJ2-3
v_call: TRBV4-1

cdr3_aa: CASSEGQGAVIYEQYF
j_call: TRBJ2-7
v_call: TRBV6-1

cdr3_aa: CASSATQGSNTEAFF
j_call: TRBJ1-1
v_call: TRBV7-6

cdr3_aa: CASSIDPGAGELFF
j_call: TRBJ2-2
v_call: TRBV19

cdr3_aa: CASSRDQNEQFF
j_call: TRBJ2-1
v_call: TRBV28

cdr3_aa: CASSLDLGGADGYTF
j_call: TRBJ1-2
v_call: TRBV11-2

cdr3_aa: CASSLVGNTIYF
j_call: TRBJ1-3
v_call: TRBV7-2

cdr3_aa: CSAREGTQYF
j_call: TRBJ2-5
v_call: TRBV20-1

cdr3_aa: CASIASGTAGPNYGYTF
j_call: TRBJ1-2
v_call: TRBV19

cdr3_aa: CAWGVGEQFF
j_call: TRBJ2-1
v_call: TRBV30

cdr3_aa: CSVGGDLGGWEETQYF
j_call: TRBJ2-5
v_call: TRBV29-1

cdr3_aa: CASSFSGGATDTQYF
j_call: TRBJ2-3
v_call: TRBV5-6

cdr3_aa: CASSEYSPNEKLFF
j_call: TRBJ1-4
v_call: TRBV2

cdr3_aa: CASNPSGGAYEQYF
j_call: TRBJ2-7
v_call: TRBV5-4

cdr3_aa: CASSLRPLASEQYF
j_call: TRBJ2-7
v_call: TRBV27

cdr3_aa: CATSSDSYLNTEAFF
j_call: TRBJ1-1
v_call: TRBV15

cdr3_aa: CAWSVLKGYGYTF
j_call: TRBJ1-2
v_call: TRBV30

cdr3_aa: CASGQQNTEAFF
j_call: TRBJ1-1
v_call: TRBV7-9

cdr3_aa: CASSLGRTETYEQYF
j_call: TRBJ2-7
v_call: TRBV7-2

cdr3_aa: CASSLALVRALNDYGYTF
j_call: TRBJ1-2
v_call: TRBV5-1

cdr3_aa: CASSQDGGGGQGIHGYTF
j_call: TRBJ1-2
v_call: TRBV14

cdr3_aa: CASTTGQIYGYTF
j_call: TRBJ1-2
v_call: TRBV6-6

cdr3_aa: CASSLGDSSPYEQYF
j_call: TRBJ2-7
v_call: TRBV7-6

cdr3_aa: CASSQPSTGGERNTEAFF
j_call: TRBJ1-1
v_call: TRBV4-2

cdr3_aa: CASSQSGPNEQFF
j_call: TRBJ2-1
v_call: TRBV4-1

cdr3_aa: CASSSEGYGSPLHF
j_call: TRBJ1-6
v_call: TRBV13

cdr3_aa: CASSFPGDYEQYF
j_call: TRBJ2-7
v_call: TRBV7-9

cdr3_aa: CASSVGGGPDNEQFF
j_call: TRBJ2-1
v_call: TRBV9

cdr3_aa: CASSPGQFTEAFF
j_call: TRBJ1-1
v_call: TRBV13

cdr3_aa: CASNNRGLTYEQYF
j_call: TRBJ2-7
v_call: TRBV28

cdr3_aa: CASSISQSYGYTF
j_call: TRBJ1-2
v_call: TRBV19

cdr3_aa: CASNQGLGSYNEQFF
j_call: TRBJ2-1
v_call: TRBV4-1

cdr3_aa: CASSFSPSDRGVSEQYF
j_call: TRBJ2-7
v_call: TRBV7-9

cdr3_aa: CASSAMTGDYGYTF
j_call: TRBJ1-2
v_call: TRBV7-9

cdr3_aa: CASSLAYQPGTPIYGYTF
j_call: TRBJ1-2
v_call: TRBV5-8

cdr3_aa: CASSLGQPYGYTF
j_call: TRBJ1-2
v_call: TRBV13

cdr3_aa: CASRTDRNTEAFF
j_call: TRBJ1-1
v_call: TRBV19

cdr3_aa: CASSPVGTDNSPLHF
j_call: TRBJ1-6
v_call: TRBV5-5

cdr3_aa: CASSPRTGGTTDTQYF
j_call: TRBJ2-3
v_call: TRBV19

cdr3_aa: CASSFTGMANSNQPQHF
j_call: TRBJ1-5
v_call: TRBV19

cdr3_aa: CAWREEGVVFGNTIYF
j_call: TRBJ1-3
v_call: TRBV30

cdr3_aa: CASRFHGTTYEQYF
j_call: TRBJ2-7
v_call: TRBV28

cdr3_aa: CASSNSGGGRLGYTF
j_call: TRBJ1-2
v_call: TRBV21-1